What follows describes a single T cell receptor (beta chain). CDR3 size: 13 residues. The germline V and J ends were trimmed by 3 bases and 11 bases, with 16 bases remaining between them. Germline loops: CDR1 MGHDK, CDR2 SYGVNS. This specimen belongs to a study of blood T cell repertoires in COVID-19. Repertoires were generated with immunoSEQ multiplex PCR, while TCRdb's copy carries only in-frame clones and drops some. The profile shows about 72,000 clones, approximately 86% of them singletons. The rearrangement links TRBV25-1 to TRBJ1-1, with D unclear. Material: peripheral blood. This TCR came from a woman between 55 and 75 years old with acute or convalescent COVID-19. The CDR3 region has the DNA TGTGCCAGCAGTGAGTCTGACACTCGGAGGGCTTTCTTT. Its protein is CASSESDTRRAFF.